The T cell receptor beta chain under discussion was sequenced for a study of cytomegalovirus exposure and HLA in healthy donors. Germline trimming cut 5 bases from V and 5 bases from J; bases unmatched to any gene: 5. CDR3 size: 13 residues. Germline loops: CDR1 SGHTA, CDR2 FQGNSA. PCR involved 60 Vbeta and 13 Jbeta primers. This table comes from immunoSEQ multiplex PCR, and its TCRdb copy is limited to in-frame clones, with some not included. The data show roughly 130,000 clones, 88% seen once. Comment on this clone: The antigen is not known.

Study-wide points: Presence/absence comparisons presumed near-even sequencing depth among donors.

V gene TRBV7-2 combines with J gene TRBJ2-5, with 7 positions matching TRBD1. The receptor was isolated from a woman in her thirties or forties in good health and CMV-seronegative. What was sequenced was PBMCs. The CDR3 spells CASSPQGTETQYF. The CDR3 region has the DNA TGTGCCAGCAGCCCACAGGGGACGGAGACCCAGTACTTC.